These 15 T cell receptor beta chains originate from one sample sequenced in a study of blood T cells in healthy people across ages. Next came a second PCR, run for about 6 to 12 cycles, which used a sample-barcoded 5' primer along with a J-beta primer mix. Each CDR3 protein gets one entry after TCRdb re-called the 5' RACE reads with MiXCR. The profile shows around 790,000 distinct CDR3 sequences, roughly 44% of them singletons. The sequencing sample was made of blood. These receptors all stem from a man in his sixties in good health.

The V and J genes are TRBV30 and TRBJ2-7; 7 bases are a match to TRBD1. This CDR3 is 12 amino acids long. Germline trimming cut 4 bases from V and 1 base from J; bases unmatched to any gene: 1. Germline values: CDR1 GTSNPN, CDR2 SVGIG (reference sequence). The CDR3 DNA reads TGTGCCTGGAAACAGGGGTCCTACGAGCAGTACTTC. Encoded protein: CAWKQGSYEQYF.

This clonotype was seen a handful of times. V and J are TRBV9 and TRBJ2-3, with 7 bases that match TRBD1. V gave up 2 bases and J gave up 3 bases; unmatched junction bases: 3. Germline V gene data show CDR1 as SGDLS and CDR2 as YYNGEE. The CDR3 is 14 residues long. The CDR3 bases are TGTGCCAGCAGCGTCGGGACAGCGACAGATACGCAGTATTTT. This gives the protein CASSVGTATDTQYF.

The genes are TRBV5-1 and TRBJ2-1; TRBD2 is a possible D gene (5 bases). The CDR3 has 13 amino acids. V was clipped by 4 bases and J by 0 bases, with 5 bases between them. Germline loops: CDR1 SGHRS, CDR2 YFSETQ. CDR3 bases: TGCGCCAGCAGCGAGGGCTCCTACAATGAGCAGTTCTTC. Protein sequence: CASSEGSYNEQFF.

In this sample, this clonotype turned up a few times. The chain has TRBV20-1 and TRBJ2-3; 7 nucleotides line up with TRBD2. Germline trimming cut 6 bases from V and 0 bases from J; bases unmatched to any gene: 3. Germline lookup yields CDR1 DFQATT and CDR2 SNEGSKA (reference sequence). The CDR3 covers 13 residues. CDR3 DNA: TGCAGTGCGGGGGGGATTAGCACAGATACGCAGTATTTT. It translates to CSAGGISTDTQYF.

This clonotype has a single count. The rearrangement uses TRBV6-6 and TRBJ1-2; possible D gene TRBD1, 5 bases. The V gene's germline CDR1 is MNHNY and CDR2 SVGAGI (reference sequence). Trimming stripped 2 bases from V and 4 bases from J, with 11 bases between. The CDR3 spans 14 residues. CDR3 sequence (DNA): TGTGCCAGCAGTTACCGAGACGGGGGCTATGGCTACACCTTC. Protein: CASSYRDGGYGYTF.

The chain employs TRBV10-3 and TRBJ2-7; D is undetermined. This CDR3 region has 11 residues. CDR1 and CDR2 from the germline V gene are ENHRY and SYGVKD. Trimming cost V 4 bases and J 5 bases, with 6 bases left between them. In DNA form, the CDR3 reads TGTGCCATCAGTGGGAATAACGAGCAGTACTTC. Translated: CAISGNNEQYF.

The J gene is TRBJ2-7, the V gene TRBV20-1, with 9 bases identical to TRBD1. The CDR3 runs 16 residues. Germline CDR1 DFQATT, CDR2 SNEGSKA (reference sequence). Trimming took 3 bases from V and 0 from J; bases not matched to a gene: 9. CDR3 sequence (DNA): TGCAGTGCTAGGGGACAGGGACGAGGGTACTCCTACGAGCAGTACTTC. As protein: CSARGQGRGYSYEQYF.

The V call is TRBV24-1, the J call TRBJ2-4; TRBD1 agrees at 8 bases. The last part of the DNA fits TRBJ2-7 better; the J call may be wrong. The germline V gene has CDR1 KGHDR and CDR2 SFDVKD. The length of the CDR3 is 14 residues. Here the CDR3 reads CATSDSGQGHEQYF. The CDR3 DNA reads TGTGCCACCAGTGATTCCGGACAGGGCCACGAGCAGTACTTC.

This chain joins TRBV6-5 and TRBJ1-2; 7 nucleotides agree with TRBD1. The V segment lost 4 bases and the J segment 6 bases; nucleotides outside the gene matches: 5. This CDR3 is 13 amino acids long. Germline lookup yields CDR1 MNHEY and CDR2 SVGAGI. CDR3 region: CASSFPQGNGYTF. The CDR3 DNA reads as TGTGCCAGCAGTTTCCCACAGGGGAATGGCTACACCTTC.

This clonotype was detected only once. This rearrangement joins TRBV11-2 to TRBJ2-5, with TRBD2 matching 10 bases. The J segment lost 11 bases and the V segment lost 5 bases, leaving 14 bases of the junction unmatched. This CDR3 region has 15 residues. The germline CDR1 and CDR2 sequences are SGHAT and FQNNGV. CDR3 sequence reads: CASSLGPSGGDEQYF. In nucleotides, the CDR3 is TGTGCCAGCAGCCTCGGTCCTAGCGGGGGCGATGAGCAGTACTTC.

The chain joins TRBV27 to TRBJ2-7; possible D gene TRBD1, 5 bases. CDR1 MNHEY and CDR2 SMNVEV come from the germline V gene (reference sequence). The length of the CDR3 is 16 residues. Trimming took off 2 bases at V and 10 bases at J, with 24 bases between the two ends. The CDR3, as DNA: TGTGCCAGCAGTTTAATCGGCAGGGCCTTCCAAGAGGCCCAGTACTTC. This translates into CASSLIGRAFQEAQYF.

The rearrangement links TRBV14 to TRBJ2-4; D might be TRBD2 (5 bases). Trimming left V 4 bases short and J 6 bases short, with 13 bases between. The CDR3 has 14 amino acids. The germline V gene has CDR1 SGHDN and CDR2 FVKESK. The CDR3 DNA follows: TGTGCCAGCAGCCGGCCAGAGGGAAGAAACATTCAGTACTTC. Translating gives CASSRPEGRNIQYF.

The CDR3 sequence: CASRPGHAINYGYTF. CDR3 DNA: TGTGCCAGCAGGCCGGGACACGCGATTAACTATGGCTACACCTTC. This rearrangement joins TRBV6-2 or TRBV6-3 to TRBJ1-2; the D gene is possibly TRBD1 (6 bases). V lost 6 bases to trimming and J lost 1 base, with 15 bases between them. The CDR3 has 15 amino acids. Per the germline V gene, CDR1 is MNHEY and CDR2 is SVGEGT.

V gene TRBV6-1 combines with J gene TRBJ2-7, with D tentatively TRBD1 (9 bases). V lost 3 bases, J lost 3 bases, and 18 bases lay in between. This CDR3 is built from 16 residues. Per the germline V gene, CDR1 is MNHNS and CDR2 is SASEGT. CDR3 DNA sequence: TGTGCCAGCAGTGATGTTAGCGGGACAGGGAACTACGAGCAGTACTTC. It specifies CASSDVSGTGNYEQYF.

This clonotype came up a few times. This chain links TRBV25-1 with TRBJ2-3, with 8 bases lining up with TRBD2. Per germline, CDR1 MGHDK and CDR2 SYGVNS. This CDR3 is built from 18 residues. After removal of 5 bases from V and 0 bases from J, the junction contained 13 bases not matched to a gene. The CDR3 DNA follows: TGTGCCAGCAGTCCCCTCAATTGGGCGGGGGGTAGCACAGATACGCAGTATTTT. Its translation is CASSPLNWAGGSTDTQYF.